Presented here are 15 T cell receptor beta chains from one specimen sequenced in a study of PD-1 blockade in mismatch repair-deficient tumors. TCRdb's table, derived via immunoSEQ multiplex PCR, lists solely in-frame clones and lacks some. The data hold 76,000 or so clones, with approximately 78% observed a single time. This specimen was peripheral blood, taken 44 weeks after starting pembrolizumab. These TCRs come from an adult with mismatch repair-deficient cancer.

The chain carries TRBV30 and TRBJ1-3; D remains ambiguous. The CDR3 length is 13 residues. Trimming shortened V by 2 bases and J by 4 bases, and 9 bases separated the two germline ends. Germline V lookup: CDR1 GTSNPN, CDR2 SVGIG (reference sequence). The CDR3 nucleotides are TGTGCCTGGAGTACGGGTGACGGAAACACCATATATTTT. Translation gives CAWSTGDGNTIYF.

This chain's CDR3 is CASSLGTSGSTDTQYF. The CDR3 DNA is TGTGCCAGCAGCTTAGGGACTAGCGGATCCACAGATACGCAGTATTTT. The chain uses TRBV11-2 and TRBJ2-3, with TRBD2 identical over 10 bases. After removal of 1 base from V and 2 bases from J, the junction contained 3 bases not matched to a gene. This CDR3 has 16 residues. CDR1 and CDR2 from the germline V gene are SGHAT and FQNNGV.

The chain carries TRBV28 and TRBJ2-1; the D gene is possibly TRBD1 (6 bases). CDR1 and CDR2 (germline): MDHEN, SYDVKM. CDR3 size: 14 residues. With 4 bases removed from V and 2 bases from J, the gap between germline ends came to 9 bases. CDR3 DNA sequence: TGTGCCAGCAGTTACAGGGCTGCCTACAATGAGCAGTTCTTC. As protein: CASSYRAAYNEQFF.

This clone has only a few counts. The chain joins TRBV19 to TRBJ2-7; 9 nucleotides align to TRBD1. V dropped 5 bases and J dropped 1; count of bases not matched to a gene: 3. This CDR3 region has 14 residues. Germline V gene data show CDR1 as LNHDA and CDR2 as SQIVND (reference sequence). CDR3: CASSGTGISYEQYF. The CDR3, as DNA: TGTGCCAGTAGTGGGACAGGGATTTCCTACGAGCAGTACTTC.

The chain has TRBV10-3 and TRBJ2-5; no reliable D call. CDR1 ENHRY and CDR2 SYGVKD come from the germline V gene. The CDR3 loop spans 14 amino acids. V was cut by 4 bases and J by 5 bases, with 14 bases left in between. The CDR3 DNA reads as TGTGCCATCAGTGCGACGACGGTTCGGGAGACCCAGTACTTC. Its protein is CAISATTVRETQYF.

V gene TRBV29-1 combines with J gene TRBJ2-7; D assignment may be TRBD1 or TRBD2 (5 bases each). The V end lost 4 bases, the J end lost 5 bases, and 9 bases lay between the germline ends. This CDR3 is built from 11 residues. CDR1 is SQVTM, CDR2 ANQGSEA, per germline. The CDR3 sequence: CSVVGDHEQYF. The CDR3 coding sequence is TGCAGCGTTGTGGGGGACCACGAGCAGTACTTC.

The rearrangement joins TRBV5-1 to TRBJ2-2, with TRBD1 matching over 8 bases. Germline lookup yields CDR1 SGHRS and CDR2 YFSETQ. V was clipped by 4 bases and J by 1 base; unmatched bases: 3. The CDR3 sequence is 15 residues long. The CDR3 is CASSRGTGNTGELFF. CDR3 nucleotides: TGCGCCAGCAGCCGAGGGACAGGGAACACCGGGGAGCTGTTTTTT. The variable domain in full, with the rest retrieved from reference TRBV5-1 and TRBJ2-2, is KAGVTQTPRYLIKTRGQQVTLSCSPISGHRSVSWYQQTPGQGLQFLFEYFSETQRNKGNFPGRFSGRQFSNSRSEMNVSTLELGDSALYLCASSRGTGNTGELFFGEGSRLTVL.

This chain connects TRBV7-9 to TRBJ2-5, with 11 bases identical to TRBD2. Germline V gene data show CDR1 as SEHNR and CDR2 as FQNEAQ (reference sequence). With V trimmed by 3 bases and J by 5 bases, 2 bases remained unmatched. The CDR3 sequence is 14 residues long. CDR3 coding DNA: TGTGCCAGCAGCTTCACTAGCGGGAGCGAGACCCAGTACTTC. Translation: CASSFTSGSETQYF.

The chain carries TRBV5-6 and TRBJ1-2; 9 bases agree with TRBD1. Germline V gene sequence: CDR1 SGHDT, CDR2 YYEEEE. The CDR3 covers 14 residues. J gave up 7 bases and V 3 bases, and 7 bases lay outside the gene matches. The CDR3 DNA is TGTGCCAGCAGCTCTACCGGACAGGGGACTGGCTACACCTTC. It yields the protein CASSSTGQGTGYTF.

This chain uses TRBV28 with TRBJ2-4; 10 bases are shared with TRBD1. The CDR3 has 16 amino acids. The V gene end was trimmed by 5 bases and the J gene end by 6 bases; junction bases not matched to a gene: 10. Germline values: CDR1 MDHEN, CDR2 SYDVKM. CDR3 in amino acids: CASSLGQGIRVNIQYF. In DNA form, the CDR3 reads TGTGCCAGCAGTCTGGGACAGGGGATTAGGGTAAACATTCAGTACTTC.

CDR3 amino acids: CASSGEKVGGYTF. CDR3 nucleotides: TGTGCCAGCAGCGGGGAAAAGGTCGGTGGCTACACCTTC. V is TRBV9 and J is TRBJ1-2, with D uncertain. The CDR3 has 13 residues. The germline gives CDR1 SGDLS, CDR2 YYNGEE. Trimming took 3 bases from V and 7 from J, leaving 13 bases between them.

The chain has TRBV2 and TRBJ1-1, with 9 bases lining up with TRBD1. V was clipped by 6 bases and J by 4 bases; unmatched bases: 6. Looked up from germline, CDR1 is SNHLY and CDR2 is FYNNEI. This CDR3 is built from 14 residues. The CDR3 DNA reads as TGTGCCAGCAGGGTTATACAGGGGGCCACTGAAGCTTTCTTT. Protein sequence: CASRVIQGATEAFF. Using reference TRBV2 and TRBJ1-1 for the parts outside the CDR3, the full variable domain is EPEVTQTPSHQVTQMGQEVILRCVPISNHLYFYWYRQILGQKVEFLVSFYNNEISEKSEIFDDQFSVERPDGSNFTLKIRSTKLEDSAMYFCASRVIQGATEAFFGQGTRLTVV.

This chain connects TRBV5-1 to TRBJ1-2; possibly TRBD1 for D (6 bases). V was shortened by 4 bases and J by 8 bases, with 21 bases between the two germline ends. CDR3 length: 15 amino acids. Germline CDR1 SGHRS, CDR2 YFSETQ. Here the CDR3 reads CASSPLETGLRGYTF. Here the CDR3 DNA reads TGCGCCAGCAGCCCCTTAGAGACAGGACTTCGAGGCTACACCTTC.

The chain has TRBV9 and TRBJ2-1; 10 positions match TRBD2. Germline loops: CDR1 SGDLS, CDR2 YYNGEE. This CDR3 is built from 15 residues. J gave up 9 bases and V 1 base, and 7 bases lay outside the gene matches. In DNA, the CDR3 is TGTGCCAGCAGCGTACCAGCGGGAGGGCCGGTTGAGCAGTTCTTC. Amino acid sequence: CASSVPAGGPVEQFF.

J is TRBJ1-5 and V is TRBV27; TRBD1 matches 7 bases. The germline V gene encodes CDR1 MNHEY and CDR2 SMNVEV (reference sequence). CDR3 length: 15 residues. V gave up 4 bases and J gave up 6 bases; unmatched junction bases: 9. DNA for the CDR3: TGTGCCAGCAGTTCGAGGACAGGAAGGGGTCAGCCCCAGCATTTT. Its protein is CASSSRTGRGQPQHF.